Each of the 28 T cell receptor beta chains below was sequenced from the same sample in a study of blood T cell repertoires in COVID-19. Sequencing used immunoSEQ multiplex PCR; TCRdb keeps in-frame clones, though not all of them. Found here are 200,000 to 250,000 clones, around 84% of them singletons; the top ten hold approximately 3.5%. Sequencing was carried out using peripheral blood. The receptor set was obtained from a woman in her late teens or twenties with acute or convalescent COVID-19.

The V and J genes are TRBV21-1 and TRBJ2-1; TRBD2, the table's D call, was not compared with the DNA. TRBV21-1 is listed as a pseudogene. This CDR3 spans 13 amino acids. The CDR3 protein is CASSKEALYQQFF. The DNA of the CDR3 is TGTGCCAGCAGCAAAGAAGCCCTCTACCAGCAGTTCTTC.

This chain links TRBV27 with TRBJ2-1, with unresolved D. The CDR3 covers 14 residues. From germline, CDR1 is MNHEY and CDR2 SMNVEV (reference sequence). The ends were cut back, 3 bases at V and 8 bases at J, with 14 bases in the middle. The CDR3 sequence: CASSLAGPWDEQFF. Written as DNA, the CDR3 is TGTGCCAGCAGTTTGGCAGGCCCTTGGGATGAGCAGTTCTTC.

The V gene is TRBV5-1, the J gene TRBJ2-1; 7 bases are shared with TRBD2. The CDR3 is made up of 19 amino acids. The V and J ends lost 3 bases and 0 bases, in that order; junction bases with no gene match: 15. The germline gives CDR1 SGHRS, CDR2 YFSETQ. CDR3 protein: CASSYPGTNPLSSYNEQFF. CDR3 coding DNA: TGCGCCAGCAGCTACCCCGGGACTAACCCACTCAGCTCCTACAATGAGCAGTTCTTC. Combining the CDR3 with reference TRBV5-1 and TRBJ2-1 gives the whole variable domain KAGVTQTPRYLIKTRGQQVTLSCSPISGHRSVSWYQQTPGQGLQFLFEYFSETQRNKGNFPGRFSGRQFSNSRSEMNVSTLELGDSALYLCASSYPGTNPLSSYNEQFFGPGTRLTVL.

This sequence joins TRBV27 and TRBJ2-1, with a tentative D call TRBD2 (6 bases). Germline V lookup: CDR1 MNHEY, CDR2 SMNVEV (reference sequence). V was shortened by 2 bases and J by 7 bases, with 12 bases between the two germline ends. The CDR3 spans 14 residues. The DNA for the CDR3 is TGTGCCAGCAGTTTAACGGGAGCCTTGAATGAGCAGTTCTTC. Protein: CASSLTGALNEQFF.

The table lists this clone with a few counts. This chain links TRBV3-1 (or the pseudogene TRBV3-2) with TRBJ2-5; the match to TRBD2 covers 7 bases. With 2 bases clipped from V and 5 bases from J, the junction kept 14 bases outside the gene matches. This CDR3 region has 17 residues. CDR1 and CDR2 (germline): LGHDT, YNNKEL (reference sequence). The CDR3 loop is CASSQPRASGSRETQYF. DNA of the CDR3: TGTGCCAGCAGCCAACCTCGGGCTAGCGGTTCCCGTGAGACCCAGTACTTC.

CDR3 in amino acids: CASSAGTGGYEQYF. CDR3 nucleotides: TGCGCCAGCAGCGCCGGGACAGGGGGCTACGAGCAGTACTTC. The chain joins TRBV4-3 to TRBJ2-7, with TRBD1 identical over 11 bases. The germline gives CDR1 LGHNA, CDR2 YSLEER. V lost 5 bases and J lost 3; bases outside the gene matches: 3. This CDR3 region has 14 residues.

This clone appeared a single time. V usage is TRBV7-9 and J usage is TRBJ1-3; the D is unclear. V was pared by 4 bases and J by 0 bases, with 19 bases between. This CDR3 has 18 residues. Per germline, CDR1 SEHNR and CDR2 FQNEAQ (reference sequence). DNA for the CDR3: TGTGCCAGCAGCTCTTGGAGGACGACGGTAAACTCTGGAAACACCATATATTTT. It translates to CASSSWRTTVNSGNTIYF.

The chain is built from TRBV12-5 and TRBJ1-5; 8 bases are shared with TRBD1. With 0 bases clipped from V and 2 bases from J, the junction kept 6 bases outside the gene matches. This CDR3 contains 17 residues. Germline V CDR1 and CDR2: LGHNT, FRNRAP. CDR3 sequence: CASGLVQGTGRNQPQHF. The CDR3 nucleotides read TGTGCTAGTGGTTTGGTACAGGGGACAGGCCGCAATCAGCCCCAGCATTTT.

This chain connects TRBV7-2 to TRBJ2-7; TRBD1 aligns across 10 bases. V was pared by 3 bases and J by 2 bases, with 4 bases of the junction left unmatched. In germline, CDR1 is SGHTA, CDR2 FQGNSA. The CDR3 is 15 residues long. CDR3 in DNA: TGTGCCAGCAGCTTCGGGACAGGGGCCCCCTACGAGCAGTACTTC. Its translation is CASSFGTGAPYEQYF. Based on the CDR3 plus reference TRBV7-2 and TRBJ2-7, the full variable domain is GAGVSQSPSNKVTEKGKDVELRCDPISGHTALYWYRQSLGQGLEFLIYFQGNSAPDKSGLPSDRFSAERTGGSVSTLTIQRTQQEDSAVYLCASSFGTGAPYEQYFGPGTRLTVT.

The J gene is TRBJ1-2, the V gene TRBV19; TRBD1 agrees at 8 bases. With V trimmed by 4 bases and J by 3 bases, 4 bases remained unmatched. The germline gives CDR1 LNHDA, CDR2 SQIVND (reference sequence). The CDR3 consists of 14 residues. The CDR3 nucleotides are TGTGCCAGTAGTACCGACAGGGGACACTATGGCTACACCTTC. Amino acid sequence: CASSTDRGHYGYTF.

This chain links TRBV7-3 with TRBJ1-6; tentatively, D is TRBD1 (5 bases). The CDR3 has 13 amino acids. V was cut by 5 bases and J by 8 bases, with 10 bases left in between. Germline CDR1 is SGHTA and CDR2 is FQGTGA. The CDR3 here is CASSLPGDSPLHF. The CDR3 bases are TGTGCCAGCAGCCTCCCGGGGGATTCACCCCTCCACTTT.

The genes are TRBV19 and TRBJ1-2, with 8 bases identical to TRBD1. J was trimmed by 8 bases and V by 5 bases; bases with no gene match: 10. CDR1 LNHDA and CDR2 SQIVND come from the germline V gene (reference sequence). The CDR3 has 14 residues. The CDR3 DNA is TGTGCCAGTAGTGTAACAGGGGGTATAGGGGGCTACACCTTC. It translates to CASSVTGGIGGYTF. Full variable domain (rest looked up from reference TRBV19 and TRBJ1-2): DGGITQSPKYLFRKEGQNVTLSCEQNLNHDAMYWYRQDPGQGLRLIYYSQIVNDFQKGDIAEGYSVSREKKESFPLTVTSAQKNPTAFYLCASSVTGGIGGYTFGSGTRLTVV.

This chain uses TRBV5-1 with TRBJ1-4; tentatively, D is TRBD1 (5 bases). The length of the CDR3 is 16 residues. Trimming cost V 1 base and J 3 bases, with 13 bases left between them. From germline, CDR1 is SGHRS and CDR2 YFSETQ. CDR3 bases: TGCGCCAGCAGCTTGTTGAGCAGGGCAGCTAATGAAAAACTGTTTTTT. It is translated as CASSLLSRAANEKLFF.

This chain connects TRBV24-1 to TRBJ2-6; possibly TRBD2 for D (5 bases). Germline CDR1 is KGHDR and CDR2 is SFDVKD. With 0 bases removed from V and 2 bases from J, the gap between germline ends came to 7 bases. This CDR3 is built from 16 residues. The CDR3 loop is CATSDLEGTGANVLTF. The CDR3 coding sequence is TGTGCCACCAGTGATTTGGAGGGTACTGGGGCCAACGTCCTGACTTTC.

The CDR3 is CASSMTSGRAQETQYF. The DNA of the CDR3 is TGTGCCAGTAGTATGACTAGCGGGAGGGCGCAAGAGACCCAGTACTTC. The rearrangement joins TRBV19 to TRBJ2-5; the match to TRBD2 covers 14 bases. Germline assignment: CDR1 LNHDA and CDR2 SQIVND (reference sequence). Trimming took 3 bases from V and 2 from J; bases not matched to a gene: 2. CDR3 length: 16 residues.

The CDR3 nucleotides read TGTGCCAGCAGTTCACTAGCGGGAGTACGTTATGAGCAGTTCTTC. Its protein is CASSSLAGVRYEQFF. This chain links TRBV27 with TRBJ2-1, with 11 bases that match TRBD2. CDR3 length: 15 amino acids. With V trimmed by 4 bases and J by 8 bases, 7 bases remained unmatched. Germline V gene data show CDR1 as MNHEY and CDR2 as SMNVEV (reference sequence).

Only a few counts were recorded for this clone. V usage is TRBV18 and J usage is TRBJ1-2; 8 bases are a match to TRBD1. V shed 9 bases and J 0 bases; nucleotides not matched to a gene: 9. Germline V CDR1 and CDR2: KGHSH, LQKENI. The CDR3 loop spans 15 amino acids. CDR3 sequence reads: CASRAGGVPNYGYTF. DNA of the CDR3: TGTGCCAGTCGAGCAGGGGGCGTCCCTAACTATGGCTACACCTTC.

The chain has TRBV29-1 and TRBJ2-1; TRBD2 matches 11 bases. V dropped 7 bases and J dropped 0; count of bases not matched to a gene: 14. Per the germline V gene, CDR1 is SQVTM and CDR2 is ANQGSEA. The CDR3 extends over 18 amino acids. The CDR3 DNA is TGCAGCGCCACCCCCGGGACTAGCGGAGAGACCTCCTACAATGAGCAGTTCTTC. Protein product: CSATPGTSGETSYNEQFF.

The CDR3 region is CASSPNPGTSYEQYF. The CDR3 coding sequence is TGTGCCAGCAGCCCCAACCCCGGGACTAGCTACGAGCAGTACTTC. The chain carries TRBV7-2 and TRBJ2-7; 8 bases are a match to TRBD2. V trimming: 5 bases; J trimming: 3 bases; junction bases outside the gene matches: 9. The germline V gene encodes CDR1 SGHTA and CDR2 FQGNSA. The CDR3 covers 15 residues. Filled out from reference TRBV7-2 and TRBJ2-7, the complete variable domain reads GAGVSQSPSNKVTEKGKDVELRCDPISGHTALYWYRQSLGQGLEFLIYFQGNSAPDKSGLPSDRFSAERTGGSVSTLTIQRTQQEDSAVYLCASSPNPGTSYEQYFGPGTRLTVT.

The chain uses TRBV19 and TRBJ2-7, with 8 bases aligning to TRBD2. The CDR3 extends over 17 amino acids. Germline V CDR1 and CDR2: LNHDA, SQIVND (reference sequence). The ends lost 4 bases at V and 2 bases at J; junction bases unmatched: 13. The CDR3 sequence is CASSRSPGTRGAYEQYF. The CDR3 DNA reads as TGTGCCAGTAGTAGATCTCCCGGGACTAGGGGCGCCTACGAGCAGTACTTC.

This chain connects TRBV6-1 to TRBJ1-1, with a possible D match to TRBD1 (5 bases). Germline CDR1 is MNHNS and CDR2 is SASEGT. This CDR3 is 16 amino acids long. V was trimmed by 0 bases and J by 0 bases, leaving 11 bases between them. The CDR3 region is CASSEAQTALNTEAFF. CDR3 DNA: TGTGCCAGCAGTGAAGCCCAGACAGCTTTGAACACTGAAGCTTTCTTT.

The chain has TRBV4-1 and TRBJ2-7, with unresolved D. The ends were cut back, 1 base at V and 2 bases at J, with 12 bases in the middle. CDR1 is MGHRA, CDR2 YSYEKL, per germline. The CDR3 sequence is 15 residues long. CDR3 DNA: TGCGCCAGCAGCCAAGGTCCTAGTCCAACCTACGAGCAGTACTTC. It is translated as CASSQGPSPTYEQYF.

The chain uses TRBV4-2 and TRBJ2-7; 8 nucleotides line up with TRBD2. The CDR3 runs 15 residues. CDR1 is LGHNA, CDR2 YNFKEQ, per germline. With 2 bases clipped from V and 2 bases from J, the junction kept 5 bases outside the gene matches. In nucleotides, the CDR3 is TGTGCCAGCAGCCAATGGCGGGAGGACGCCTACGAGCAGTACTTC. Amino acid sequence: CASSQWREDAYEQYF.

The rearrangement links TRBV13 to TRBJ1-6, with D hard to call. The CDR3 has 14 amino acids. In germline, CDR1 is PRHDT, CDR2 FYEKMQ (reference sequence). V lost 3 bases to trimming and J lost 9 bases, with 12 bases between them. CDR3 loop: CASSFFRVGSPLHF. Written as DNA, the CDR3 is TGTGCCAGCAGCTTCTTTCGGGTTGGTTCACCCCTCCACTTT.

This sequence joins TRBV19 and TRBJ2-3; perhaps TRBD1 as D (5 bases). Trimming pared 5 bases from V and 3 bases from J, leaving 9 bases between. This CDR3 is 13 amino acids long. CDR1 and CDR2 (germline): LNHDA, SQIVND (reference sequence). CDR3: CASSYDRTDTQYF. The CDR3 DNA reads as TGTGCCAGTAGTTATGACAGAACAGATACGCAGTATTTT.

This chain uses TRBV5-8 with TRBJ2-5; 11 bases are a match to TRBD2. V lost 3 bases and J lost 9; bases outside the gene matches: 16. Germline CDR1 and CDR2: SGHTS and YDEGEE. The CDR3 is 17 residues long. CDR3: CASSSLAGGADSLAQYF. The DNA of the CDR3 is TGTGCCAGCAGCTCCTTAGCGGGAGGGGCCGATTCTTTGGCCCAGTACTTC.

This clone turned up a few times. Other DNA sequences in the sample encode the same CDR3. DNA of the CDR3: TGTGCCAGCAGTTATTCGGGGGGAAGGGAGACCCAGTACTTC. It specifies CASSYSGGRETQYF. V gene TRBV6-2 or TRBV6-3 combines with J gene TRBJ2-5; 7 bases line up with TRBD2. Germline V CDR1 and CDR2: MNHEY, SVGEGT. This CDR3 contains 14 residues. Trimming at V came to 3 bases and at J to 5 bases, leaving 6 bases not matched to a gene.

The chain carries TRBV4-2 and TRBJ2-2; 9 nucleotides match TRBD2. Per the germline V gene, CDR1 is LGHNA and CDR2 is YNFKEQ. After removal of 3 bases from V and 4 bases from J, the junction contained 6 bases not matched to a gene. The CDR3 runs 16 residues. The CDR3 loop is CASSHPLAGATGELFF. DNA for the CDR3: TGTGCCAGCAGCCACCCACTAGCGGGTGCCACCGGGGAGCTGTTTTTT.